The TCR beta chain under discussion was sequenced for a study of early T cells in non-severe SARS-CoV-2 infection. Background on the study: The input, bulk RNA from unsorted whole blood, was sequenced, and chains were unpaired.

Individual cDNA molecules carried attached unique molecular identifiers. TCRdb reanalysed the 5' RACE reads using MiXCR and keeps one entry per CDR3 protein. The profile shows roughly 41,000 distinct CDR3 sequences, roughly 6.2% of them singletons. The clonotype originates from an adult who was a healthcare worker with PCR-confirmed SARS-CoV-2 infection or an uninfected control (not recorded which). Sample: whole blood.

In DNA form, the CDR3 reads TGTGCCAGCAGCCCCATATCCGGTGCTGAAGCTTTCTTT. Translation: CASSPISGAEAFF. The rearrangement links TRBV7-9 to TRBJ1-1; D not certain. The CDR3 extends over 13 amino acids. Germline CDR1 is SEHNR and CDR2 is FQNEAQ (reference sequence). V lost 5 bases and J 6 bases, leaving 13 bases between the germline ends.